The rows below give T cell receptor beta chains drawn from one sample of a study of identical twins. In TCRdb, the 5' RACE reads were re-called with MiXCR into one record per CDR3 protein. The sample consists of just over 450,000 distinct CDR3 sequences, around 14% of them appearing once. These data were also reused for a study on yellow fever vaccine responses in identical twins.

Sequenced sample: CD4+ T cells sorted from blood. The receptors come from a woman between 18 and 30 years old in good health. Each CDR3 is given with its conserved first and last residue. A D gene is named only where the DNA matches it firmly. Clone size appears in some rows only: once, few, many, or a class for an expanded clone.

V gene	J gene	D gene	clone size	CDR3 DNA	CDR3 protein
TRBV11-2	TRBJ2-7	NA	NA	TGTGCCAGCAGCCGGAACCTATTCCTGTCCCACGAGCAGTACTTC	CASSRNLFLSHEQYF
TRBV28	TRBJ2-5	NA	NA	TGTGCCAGCAGTGGACTAAACCAAGAGACCCAGTACTTC	CASSGLNQETQYF
TRBV4-3	TRBJ2-3	TRBD1	many	TGCGCCAGCAGCCAAGGACAGGGGGCGGGCACAGATACGCAGTATTTT	CASSQGQGAGTDTQYF
TRBV20-1	TRBJ1-6	NA	few	TGCAGTGCTAAACAGGATACTAATTCACCCCTCCACTTT	CSAKQDTNSPLHF
TRBV5-1	TRBJ2-7	TRBD1	NA	TGCGCCAGCAGCTTAGGACGACGACAGGGAATCCACGAGCAGTACTTC	CASSLGRRQGIHEQYF
TRBV6-2/TRBV6-3	TRBJ1-5	NA	few	TGTGCCAGCAGTTACTCACTTAGTCAGCCCCAGCATTTT	CASSYSLSQPQHF
TRBV20-1	TRBJ2-3	NA	NA	TGCAGTGCTCTAGCAGGAGGTACGCAGTATTTT	CSALAGGTQYF
TRBV12-3/TRBV12-4	TRBJ1-5	NA	many	TGTGCCAGCAGTCGGGACGGTCCTAATCAGCCCCAGCATTTT	CASSRDGPNQPQHF
TRBV5-6	TRBJ2-5	TRBD2	few	TGTGCCAGCAGTTCAGGGACTAGCGGAGAAGAGACCCAGTACTTC	CASSSGTSGEETQYF
TRBV29-1	TRBJ2-6	TRBD1	few	TGCAGCGTTGACCCAGGGGGATCAACCGGGGCCAACGTCCTGACTTTC	CSVDPGGSTGANVLTF
TRBV20-1	TRBJ2-7	NA	few	TGCAGTGCTAGGGACCCCCGGGGATACGAGCAGTACTTC	CSARDPRGYEQYF
TRBV28	TRBJ2-3	TRBD2	many	TGTGCCAGCAGACACAGGACTAGCGGGAGAAGGGGGATACATACGCAGTATTTT	CASRHRTSGRRGIHTQYF
TRBV20-1	TRBJ2-1	NA	few	TGCAGTGTGGGCTTAGGACCTACAGGTTATAAGGCCTACAATGAGCAGTTCTTC	CSVGLGPTGYKAYNEQFF
TRBV12-3/TRBV12-4	TRBJ2-2	TRBD1	few	TGTGCCAGCAGCCCCCGGGACAGGTCGATCGGGACCGGGGAGCTGTTTTTT	CASSPRDRSIGTGELFF
TRBV20-1	TRBJ2-2	TRBD1	few	TGCAGTGCTAGAGAGACGGGACAGATACGTACCGGGGAGCTGTTTTTT	CSARETGQIRTGELFF
TRBV18	TRBJ2-3	NA	NA	TGTGCCAGCTCACCACCGTTCCAGGGGTTCATGAGCACAGATACGCAGTATTTT	CASSPPFQGFMSTDTQYF
TRBV6-2/TRBV6-3	TRBJ2-7	TRBD1	NA	TGTGCCAGCAGTTACGACAGGGCTCAGGAGCAGTACTTC	CASSYDRAQEQYF
TRBV3-1	TRBJ2-7	TRBD1	many	TGTGCCAGCAGCCAGCTTGGGACAGTTCAGTACTTC	CASSQLGTVQYF
TRBV5-1	TRBJ2-3	NA	few	TGCGCCAGCAGCTCCCCTGGGGCAGGAGATACGCAGTATTTT	CASSSPGAGDTQYF
TRBV15	TRBJ2-4	NA	few	TGTGCCACCAGCAGCCCGGAGGCCCCCCTTGGAAACATTCAGTACTTC	CATSSPEAPLGNIQYF
TRBV4-2	TRBJ2-3	TRBD2	few	TGTGCCAGCAGCCTAGGGCGGCCAGACCCCGCCGCGGGGGGAGATACGCAGTATTTT	CASSLGRPDPAAGGDTQYF
TRBV6-1	TRBJ2-7	TRBD1	few	TGTGCCAGCAGTGAACTCCCGACAGGGTTCTACGAGCAGTACTTC	CASSELPTGFYEQYF
TRBV6-2/TRBV6-3	TRBJ2-1	TRBD1	NA	TGTGCCAGCATGACAGGGGGGGGCTACAATGAGCAGTTCTTC	CASMTGGGYNEQFF
TRBV11-3	TRBJ2-2	NA	few	TGTGCCAGCAGGGGGGTCACCGGGGAGCTGTTTTTT	CASRGVTGELFF
TRBV3-1	TRBJ2-7	TRBD1	few	TGTGCCAGCAGCCATGGAAAGGGGGCGCGGCTCTACGAGCAGTACTTC	CASSHGKGARLYEQYF
TRBV6-2/TRBV6-3	TRBJ2-1	NA	few	TGTGCCAGCCTCTTGCCGTTCTTC	CASLLPFF
TRBV20-1	TRBJ1-5	TRBD1	many	TGCAGTGGTAGCGGACAGGGGGCCGGCAATCAGCCCCAGCATTTT	CSGSGQGAGNQPQHF
TRBV5-1	TRBJ2-7	TRBD2	NA	TGCGCCAGCAGCTCTAAGACTAGCGGGAGCTACGAGCAGTACTTC	CASSSKTSGSYEQYF
TRBV3-1	TRBJ2-5	TRBD2	few	TGTGCCAGCGAGGCTAGCGGGGCAGAGACCCAGTACTTC	CASEASGAETQYF
TRBV21-1	TRBJ1-1	NA	few	TGTGCCAGCAGCAACGCGTTCACAGAGAACACTGAAGCTTTCTTT	CASSNAFTENTEAFF
TRBV25-1	TRBJ1-6	NA	few	TGTGCCAGCAGTGACCTTCCGGGCCTTCTCCACTTT	CASSDLPGLLHF
TRBV28	TRBJ2-2	NA	NA	TGTGCCAGCAGTTCGGGGAACACCGGGGAGCTGTTTTTT	CASSSGNTGELFF
TRBV30	TRBJ2-7	TRBD1	NA	TGTGCCTTCCAGGCCGGGACAGGAAGCGAGCAGTACTTC	CAFQAGTGSEQYF
TRBV19	TRBJ2-5	NA	NA	TGTGCCAGTAGTATAGACCCTCGAGGGGAGACCCAGTACTTC	CASSIDPRGETQYF
TRBV20-1	TRBJ2-3	TRBD2	NA	TGCAGTGCTAGCGTCCGTCCGGCGGGAGGGCCCTCAGATACGCAGTATTTT	CSASVRPAGGPSDTQYF
TRBV24-1	TRBJ2-2	NA	few	TGTGCCACCAGTGAGGGAGGGACAAAAACCGGGGAGCTGTTTTTT	CATSEGGTKTGELFF
TRBV20-1	TRBJ2-1	NA	NA	TGCAGTGCTAGAGTAGAAAGTGAGGACAATGAGCAGTTCTTC	CSARVESEDNEQFF
TRBV7-3	TRBJ2-7	NA	few	TGTGCCAGCAGCCCAGACGGGGCTACATCCATCTACGAGCAGTACTTC	CASSPDGATSIYEQYF
TRBV4-1	TRBJ2-1	NA	many	TGCGCCAGCAGCCGACAGCTCCACACGCGCAATGAGCAGTTCTTC	CASSRQLHTRNEQFF
TRBV5-1	TRBJ2-3	TRBD1	few	TGCGCCAGCAGTCGCGGGACAGGGAACACAGATACGCAGTATTTT	CASSRGTGNTDTQYF
TRBV29-1	TRBJ2-6	NA	many	TGCAGCGTTGTTGGGGGTCATGGGGCCAACGTCCTGACTTTC	CSVVGGHGANVLTF
TRBV7-9	TRBJ2-3	TRBD2	many	TGTGCCAGCAGCTTAGCTTCGCCGGGACTAGAGGGGTATTTT	CASSLASPGLEGYF
TRBV4-2	TRBJ2-2	TRBD2	NA	TGTGCCAGCAGCCAAGTTAGACTAGCGGGAGCAGGCGGGGAGCTGTTTTTT	CASSQVRLAGAGGELFF
TRBV3-1	TRBJ2-4	NA	few	TGTGCCAGCAGCATTGAGAGGGGGGTAGCCAAAAACATTCAGTACTTC	CASSIERGVAKNIQYF